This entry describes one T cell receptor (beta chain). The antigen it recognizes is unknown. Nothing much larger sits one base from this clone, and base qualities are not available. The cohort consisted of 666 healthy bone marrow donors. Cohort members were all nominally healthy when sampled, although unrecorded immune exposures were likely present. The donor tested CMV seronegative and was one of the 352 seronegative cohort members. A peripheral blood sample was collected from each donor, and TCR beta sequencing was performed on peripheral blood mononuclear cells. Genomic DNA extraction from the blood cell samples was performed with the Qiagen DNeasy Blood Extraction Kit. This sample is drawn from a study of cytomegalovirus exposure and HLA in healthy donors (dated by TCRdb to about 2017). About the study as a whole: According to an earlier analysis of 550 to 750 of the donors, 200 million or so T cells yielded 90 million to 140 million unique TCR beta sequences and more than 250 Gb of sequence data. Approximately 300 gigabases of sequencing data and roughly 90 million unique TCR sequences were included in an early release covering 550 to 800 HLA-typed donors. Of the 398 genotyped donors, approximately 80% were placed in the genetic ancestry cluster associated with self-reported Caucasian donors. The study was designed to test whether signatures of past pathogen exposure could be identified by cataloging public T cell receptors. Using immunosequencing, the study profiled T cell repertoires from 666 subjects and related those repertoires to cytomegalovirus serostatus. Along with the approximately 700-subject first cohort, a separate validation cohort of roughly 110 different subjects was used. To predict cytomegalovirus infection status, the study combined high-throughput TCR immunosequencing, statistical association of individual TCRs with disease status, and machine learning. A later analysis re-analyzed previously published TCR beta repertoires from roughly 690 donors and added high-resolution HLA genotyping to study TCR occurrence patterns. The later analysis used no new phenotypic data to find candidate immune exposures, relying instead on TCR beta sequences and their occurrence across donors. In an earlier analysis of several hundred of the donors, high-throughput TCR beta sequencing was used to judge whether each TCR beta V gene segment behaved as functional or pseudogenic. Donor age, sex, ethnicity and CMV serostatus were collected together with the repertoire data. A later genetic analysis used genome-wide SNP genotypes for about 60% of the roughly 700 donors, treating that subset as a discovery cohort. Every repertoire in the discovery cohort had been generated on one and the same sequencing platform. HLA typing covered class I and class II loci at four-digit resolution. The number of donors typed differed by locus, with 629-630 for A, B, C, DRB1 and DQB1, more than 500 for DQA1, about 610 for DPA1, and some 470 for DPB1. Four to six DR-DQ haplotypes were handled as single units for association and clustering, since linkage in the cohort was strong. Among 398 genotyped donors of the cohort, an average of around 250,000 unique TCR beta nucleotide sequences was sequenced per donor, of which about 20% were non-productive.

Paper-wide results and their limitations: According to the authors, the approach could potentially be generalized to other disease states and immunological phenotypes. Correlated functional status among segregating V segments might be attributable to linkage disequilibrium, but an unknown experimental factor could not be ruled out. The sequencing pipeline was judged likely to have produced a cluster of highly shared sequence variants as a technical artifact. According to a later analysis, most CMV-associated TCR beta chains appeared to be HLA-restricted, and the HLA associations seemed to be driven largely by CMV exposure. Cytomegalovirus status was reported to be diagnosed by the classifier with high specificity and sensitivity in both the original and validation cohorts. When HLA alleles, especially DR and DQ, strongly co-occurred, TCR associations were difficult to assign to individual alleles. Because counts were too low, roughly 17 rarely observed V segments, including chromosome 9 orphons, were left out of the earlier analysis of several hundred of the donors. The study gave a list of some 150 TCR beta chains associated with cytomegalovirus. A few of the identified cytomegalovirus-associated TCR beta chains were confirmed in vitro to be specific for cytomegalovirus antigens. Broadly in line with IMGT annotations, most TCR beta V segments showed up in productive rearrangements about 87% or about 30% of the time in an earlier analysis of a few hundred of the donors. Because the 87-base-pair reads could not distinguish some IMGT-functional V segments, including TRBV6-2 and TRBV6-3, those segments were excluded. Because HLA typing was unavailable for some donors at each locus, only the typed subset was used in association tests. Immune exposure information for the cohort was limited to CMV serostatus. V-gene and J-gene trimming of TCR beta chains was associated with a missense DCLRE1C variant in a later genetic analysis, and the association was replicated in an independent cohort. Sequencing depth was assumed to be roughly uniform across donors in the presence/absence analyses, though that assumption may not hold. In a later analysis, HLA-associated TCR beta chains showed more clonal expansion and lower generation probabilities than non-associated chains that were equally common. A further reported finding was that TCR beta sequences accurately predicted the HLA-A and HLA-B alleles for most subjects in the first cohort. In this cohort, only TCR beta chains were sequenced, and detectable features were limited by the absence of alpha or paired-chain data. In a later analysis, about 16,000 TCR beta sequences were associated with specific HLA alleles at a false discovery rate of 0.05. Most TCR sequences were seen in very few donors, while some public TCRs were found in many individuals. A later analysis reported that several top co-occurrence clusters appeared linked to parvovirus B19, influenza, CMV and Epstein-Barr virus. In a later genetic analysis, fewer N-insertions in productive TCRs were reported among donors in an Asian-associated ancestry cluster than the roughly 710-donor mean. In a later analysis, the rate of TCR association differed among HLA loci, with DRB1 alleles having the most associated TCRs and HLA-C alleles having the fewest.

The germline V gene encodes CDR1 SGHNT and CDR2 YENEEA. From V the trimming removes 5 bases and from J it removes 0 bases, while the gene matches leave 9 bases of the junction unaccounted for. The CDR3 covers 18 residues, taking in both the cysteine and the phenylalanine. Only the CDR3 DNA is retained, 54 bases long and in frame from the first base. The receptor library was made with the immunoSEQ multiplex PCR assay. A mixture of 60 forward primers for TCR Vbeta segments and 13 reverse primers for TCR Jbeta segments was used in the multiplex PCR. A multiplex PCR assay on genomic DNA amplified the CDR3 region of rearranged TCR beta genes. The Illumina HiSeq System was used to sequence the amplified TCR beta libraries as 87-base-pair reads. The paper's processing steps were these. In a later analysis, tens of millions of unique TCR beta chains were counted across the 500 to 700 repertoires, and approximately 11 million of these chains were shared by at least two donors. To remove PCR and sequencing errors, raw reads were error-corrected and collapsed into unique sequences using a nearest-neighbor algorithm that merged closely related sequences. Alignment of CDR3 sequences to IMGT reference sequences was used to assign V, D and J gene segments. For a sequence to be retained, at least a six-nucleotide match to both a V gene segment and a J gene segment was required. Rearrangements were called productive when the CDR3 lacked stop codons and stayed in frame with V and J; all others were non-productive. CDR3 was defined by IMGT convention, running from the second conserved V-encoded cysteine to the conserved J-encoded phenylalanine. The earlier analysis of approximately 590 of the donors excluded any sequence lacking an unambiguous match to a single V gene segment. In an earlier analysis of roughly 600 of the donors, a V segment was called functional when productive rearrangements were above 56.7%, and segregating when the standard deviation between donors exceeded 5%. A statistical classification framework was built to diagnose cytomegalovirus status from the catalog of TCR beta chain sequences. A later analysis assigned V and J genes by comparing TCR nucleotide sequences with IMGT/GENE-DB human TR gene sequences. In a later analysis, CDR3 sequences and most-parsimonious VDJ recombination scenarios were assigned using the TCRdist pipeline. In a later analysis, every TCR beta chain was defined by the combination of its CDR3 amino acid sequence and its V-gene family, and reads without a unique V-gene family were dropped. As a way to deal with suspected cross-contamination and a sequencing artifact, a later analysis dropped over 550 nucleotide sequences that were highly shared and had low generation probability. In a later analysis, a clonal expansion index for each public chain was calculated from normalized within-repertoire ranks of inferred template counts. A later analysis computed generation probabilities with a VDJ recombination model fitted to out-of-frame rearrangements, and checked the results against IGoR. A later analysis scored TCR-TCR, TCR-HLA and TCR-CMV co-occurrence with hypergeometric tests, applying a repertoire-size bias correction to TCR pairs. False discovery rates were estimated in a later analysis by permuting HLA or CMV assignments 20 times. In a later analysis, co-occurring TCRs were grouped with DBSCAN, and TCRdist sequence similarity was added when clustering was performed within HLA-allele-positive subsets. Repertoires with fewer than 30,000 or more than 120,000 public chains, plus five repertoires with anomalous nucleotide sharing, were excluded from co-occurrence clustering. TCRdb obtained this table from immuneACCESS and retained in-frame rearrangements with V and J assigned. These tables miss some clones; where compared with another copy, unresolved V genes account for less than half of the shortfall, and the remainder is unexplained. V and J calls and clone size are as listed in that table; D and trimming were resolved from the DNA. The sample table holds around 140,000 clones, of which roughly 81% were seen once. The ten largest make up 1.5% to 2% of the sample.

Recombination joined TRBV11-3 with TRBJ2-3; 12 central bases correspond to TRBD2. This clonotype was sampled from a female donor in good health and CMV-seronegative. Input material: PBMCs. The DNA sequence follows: TGTGCCAGCAGCACACCTAGCGGGAGGGCCGAGAGCACAGATACGCAGTATTTT. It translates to CASSTPSGRAESTDTQYF. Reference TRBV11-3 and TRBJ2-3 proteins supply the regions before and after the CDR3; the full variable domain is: EAGVVQSPRYKIIEKKQPVAFWCNPISGHNTLYWYLQNLGQGPELLIRYENEEAVDDSQLPKDRFSAERLKGVDSTLKIQPAELGDSAVYLCASSTPSGRAESTDTQYFGPGTRLTVL.